This is a list of T cell receptor beta chains from one sample in a study of shared clonotypes between healthy human individuals. Assay used: immunoSEQ multiplex PCR; TCRdb lists only in-frame clones, some missing. The table has under 1,900,000 clones, around 98.5% seen once. Source material: naive CD4+ T cells sorted from blood. The origin of the receptors is a man younger than 40 in good health. Each CDR3 is given with its conserved first and last residue. The D gene is left open where the match is weak. Clone size is not always given. Where it is, it says once, few, many or a class for expanded clones.

length	D	size	V	J	DNA	CDR3
15	TRBD1	NA	TRBV28	TRBJ1-3	TGTGCCAGCAGCGACAGGACAGGGGCTGGAAACACCATATATTTT	CASSDRTGAGNTIYF
14	NA	NA	TRBV28	TRBJ2-7	TGTGCCAGCAGTCCCGCGGGCCATATCTACGAGCAGTACTTC	CASSPAGHIYEQYF
14	TRBD2	NA	TRBV27	TRBJ2-7	TGTGCCAGCCGGCCGGCGGGAGAGGCCTACGAGCAGTACTTC	CASRPAGEAYEQYF
13	NA	NA	TRBV28	TRBJ1-2	TGTGCCAGCAGTTTAACGCAAAGAAGTGGCTACACCTTC	CASSLTQRSGYTF
12	NA	NA	TRBV2	TRBJ2-7	TGTGCCAGCAAAGGGGCCGGCTACGAGCAGTACTTC	CASKGAGYEQYF
14	NA	NA	TRBV18	TRBJ2-7	TGTGCCAGCTCACCACCGGGTAGGGAGTACGAGCAGTACTTC	CASSPPGREYEQYF
14	TRBD2	NA	TRBV10-3	TRBJ2-3	TGTGCCATAGGAGCGGGAGGAAGCACAGATACGCAGTATTTT	CAIGAGGSTDTQYF
15	NA	NA	TRBV14	TRBJ2-2	TGTGCCAGCAGCCGGGGAACAGCGAACACCGGGGAGCTGTTTTTT	CASSRGTANTGELFF
14	NA	NA	TRBV6-5	TRBJ2-5	TGTGCCAGCAGTTACTCGAGAGGGTACGAGACCCAGTACTTC	CASSYSRGYETQYF
14	TRBD1	NA	TRBV29-1	TRBJ2-7	TGCAGCGCCGTAATAGGGACAGGGACTAACGAGCAGTACTTC	CSAVIGTGTNEQYF
12	NA	NA	TRBV6-1	TRBJ2-7	TGTGCCACCGGTTCGGGCCTCTACGAGCAGTACTTC	CATGSGLYEQYF
15	TRBD2	NA	TRBV7-2	TRBJ2-3	TGTGCCAGCAGCTTAACTAGCGCTTACACAGATACGCAGTATTTT	CASSLTSAYTDTQYF
15	NA	NA	TRBV4-2	TRBJ2-2	TGTGCCAGCAGCCAAGATCGTGGGAGTGGCGGGGAGCTGTTTTTT	CASSQDRGSGGELFF
18	TRBD1	NA	TRBV7-2	TRBJ1-1	TGTGCCAGCAGCTTAGATCGTCCCGGGACAGGTTTGAACACTGAAGCTTTCTTT	CASSLDRPGTGLNTEAFF
18	NA	NA	TRBV27	TRBJ2-1	TGTGCCAGCAGTAGCCAGGGGCCAGGTCCGGGACTCTACAATGAGCAGTTCTTC	CASSSQGPGPGLYNEQFF
12	NA	few	TRBV7-2	TRBJ1-5	TGTGCCAGCAGCTTCCCGGAGGGGCCCCAGCATTTT	CASSFPEGPQHF
15	NA	NA	TRBV18	TRBJ1-1	TGTGCCAGCTCACCACTGATTGACAGAAACACTGAAGCTTTCTTT	CASSPLIDRNTEAFF
16	TRBD1	NA	TRBV7-2	TRBJ2-7	TGTGCCAGCAGCTTACCTGGACAGGGGAGCTCCTACGAGCAGTACTTC	CASSLPGQGSSYEQYF
16	NA	NA	TRBV9	TRBJ2-7	TGTGCCAGCAGCGTAGCGGCTATCGGGATCGGGCGAGAGCAGTACTTC	CASSVAAIGIGREQYF
15	TRBD2	NA	TRBV11-2	TRBJ2-1	TGTGCCAGCAGCTTAGTCCCGGGAGGGCCTTTTGAGCAGTTCTTC	CASSLVPGGPFEQFF
12	NA	NA	TRBV7-3	TRBJ2-2	TGTGCCAGCAGCCCCGCCGCCGGGGAGCTGTTTTTT	CASSPAAGELFF
15	NA	NA	TRBV28	TRBJ1-2	TGTGCCAGCAGTTTCCGGGGAATCCCCCCCTATGGCTACACCTTC	CASSFRGIPPYGYTF
16	NA	NA	TRBV19	TRBJ1-2	TGTGCCAGTAGGTGCCCCCCAGGAGAGGGTAAATACGGCTACACCTTC	CASRCPPGEGKYGYTF
16	TRBD1	NA	TRBV27	TRBJ1-5	TGTGCCAGCAGTTTATTGGGGCCAGGGGGGAATCAGCCCCAGCATTTT	CASSLLGPGGNQPQHF
16	TRBD2	once	TRBV10-3	TRBJ2-3	TGTGCCATCAGTGCAGGACTAGCGGGAGCGTCTGATACGCAGTATTTT	CAISAGLAGASDTQYF
12	NA	NA	TRBV4-1	TRBJ2-1	TGCGCCAGCAGCCAAGATGTGCACTTGCAGTTCTTC	CASSQDVHLQFF
15	TRBD1	once	TRBV4-1	TRBJ1-2	TGCGCCAGCAGCCAAGACCCAGGGGGGGCGTCTGGCTACACCTTC	CASSQDPGGASGYTF
14	TRBD1	once	TRBV18	TRBJ1-4	TGTGCCAGCTCACGGGACAGCCTTAATGAAAAACTGTTTTTT	CASSRDSLNEKLFF
19	TRBD1	NA	TRBV30	TRBJ2-3	TGTGCCTGGAGTGTACAGGGGAAGGGACCGGAGGTGAGGACAGATACGCAGTATTTT	CAWSVQGKGPEVRTDTQYF
15	TRBD2	NA	TRBV30	TRBJ2-7	TGTGCCTGGAGTGTAGGGCTAGCGGGAACCTACGAGCAGTACTTC	CAWSVGLAGTYEQYF
16	NA	NA	TRBV7-7	TRBJ2-1	TGTGCCAGCAGCTTAGCGGGACAACGCTCCTACAATGAGCAGTTCTTC	CASSLAGQRSYNEQFF
17	NA	NA	TRBV10-1	TRBJ2-1	TGCGCCAGCAGTGAGGGAGGCCTCCTGAGCTCCTACAATGAGCAGTTCTTC	CASSEGGLLSSYNEQFF
14	NA	NA	TRBV7-6	TRBJ1-2	TGTGCCAGCAGCCCGGGCGACGTAACCTATGGCTACACCTTC	CASSPGDVTYGYTF
16	NA	NA	TRBV11-2	TRBJ2-2	TGTGCCAGCAGCTCAAACAGGGAAGTTACGACCGGGGAGCTGTTTTTT	CASSSNREVTTGELFF
16	NA	NA	TRBV15	TRBJ2-1	TGTGCCACCAGCAGGGGGGGGACATCACTTTTAAATGAGCAGTTCTTC	CATSRGGTSLLNEQFF
14	NA	NA	TRBV5-1	TRBJ1-4	TGCGCCAGCAGCCTGGTTGGGGGCCCGGAAAAACTGTTTTTT	CASSLVGGPEKLFF
15	TRBD1	NA	TRBV28	TRBJ2-7	TGTGCCAGCAGCACTCCGGGACAGGGGGTTCCCGAGCAGTACTTC	CASSTPGQGVPEQYF